This paragraph covers one T cell receptor (beta chain) sequence. No antigen is known for it. This record belongs to a study of siplizumab effects on memory and regulatory T cells. Study-wide findings and caveats: Solely a minor proportion of alloreactive clones could be assigned to unstimulated subsets. Versus more than 25% in controls, the mappable alloreactive CD4+ clones averaged about 74% Treg-derived with siplizumab.

Profiled with immunoSEQ multiplex PCR; TCRdb holds only in-frame clones, not every one. The table records roughly 26,000 clones, around 84% of them present only once. The germline gives CDR1 SQVTM, CDR2 ANQGSEA. V lost 7 bases to trimming and J lost 6 bases; unmatched junction nucleotides: 5. The CDR3 has 12 residues. The chain has TRBV29-1 and TRBJ2-1, with 8 bases lining up with TRBD2. Sequencing input: memory CD4+ T cells sorted from blood. The TCR originated in a human donor in good health. The CDR3 region has the DNA TGCAGCGCGGGACTAGTCTCCAATGAGCAGTTCTTC. As protein: CSAGLVSNEQFF.